This TCR beta chain was identified in a study of T cells expressing NK-cell markers. TCRdb reprocessed the 5' RACE reads, keeping one entry per CDR3 protein, no DNA. This repertoire includes roughly 180,000 distinct CDR3 sequences. Germline lookup yields CDR1 LGHDT and CDR2 YNNKEL (reference sequence). The CDR3 has 17 amino acids. The sequenced sample was blood T cells: a sorted CD56 or NKG2C T cell subset, CD4+ or CD8+ T cells, or bulk PBMC T cells (not recorded which). This clonotype was sampled from a woman aged 18 to 75 in good health. The V gene is TRBV3-1, the J gene TRBJ2-3; lacking DNA, the TRBD2 call made by TCRdb goes unchecked. The CDR3: CASSQDRDYYSTDTQYF.